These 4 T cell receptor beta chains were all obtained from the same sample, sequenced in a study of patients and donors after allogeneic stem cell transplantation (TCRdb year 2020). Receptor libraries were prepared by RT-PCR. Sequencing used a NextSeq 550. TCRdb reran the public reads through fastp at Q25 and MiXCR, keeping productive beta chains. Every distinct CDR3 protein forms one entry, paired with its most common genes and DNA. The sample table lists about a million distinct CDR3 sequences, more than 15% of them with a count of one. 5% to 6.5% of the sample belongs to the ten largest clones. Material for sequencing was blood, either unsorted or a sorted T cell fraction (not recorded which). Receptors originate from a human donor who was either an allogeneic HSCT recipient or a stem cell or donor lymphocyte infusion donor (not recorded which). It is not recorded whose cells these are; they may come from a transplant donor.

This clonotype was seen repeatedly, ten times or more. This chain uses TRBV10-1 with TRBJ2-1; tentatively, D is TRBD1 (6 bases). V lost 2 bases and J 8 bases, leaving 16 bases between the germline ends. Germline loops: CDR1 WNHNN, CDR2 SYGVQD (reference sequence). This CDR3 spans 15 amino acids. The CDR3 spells CASSETGQPIDEQFF. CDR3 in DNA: TGCGCCAGCAGTGAGACGGGACAACCTATCGATGAGCAGTTCTTC.

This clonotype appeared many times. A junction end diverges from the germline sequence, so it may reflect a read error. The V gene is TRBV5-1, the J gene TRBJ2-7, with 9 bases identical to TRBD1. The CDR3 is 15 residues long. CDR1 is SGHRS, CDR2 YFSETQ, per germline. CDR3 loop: CASSLGGQGSYEQYF. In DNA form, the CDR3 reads TGTGCCAGCAGTTTAGGGGGACAGGGATCCTACGAGCAGTACTTC.

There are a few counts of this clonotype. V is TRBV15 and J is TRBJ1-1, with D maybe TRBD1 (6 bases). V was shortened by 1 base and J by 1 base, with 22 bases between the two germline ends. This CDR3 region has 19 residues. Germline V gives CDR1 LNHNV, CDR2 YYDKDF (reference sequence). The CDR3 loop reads CATSRGEGQNTIGNTEAFF. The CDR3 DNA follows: TGTGCCACCAGCAGAGGGGAGGGACAAAACACCATTGGGAACACTGAAGCTTTCTTT.

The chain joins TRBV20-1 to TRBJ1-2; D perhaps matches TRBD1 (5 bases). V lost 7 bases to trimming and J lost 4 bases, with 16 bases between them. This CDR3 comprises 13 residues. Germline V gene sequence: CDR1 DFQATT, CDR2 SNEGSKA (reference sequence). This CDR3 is CSGTGNRGYGYTF. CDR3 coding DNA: TGCAGTGGCACAGGAAATCGGGGCTATGGCTACACCTTC.